The 8 T cell receptor beta chains below all came from one sample that was sequenced in a study of response to subunit inactivated influenza vaccine. Each CDR3 protein gets one entry after TCRdb re-called the RT-PCR reads with MiXCR. The repertoire consists of hundreds of thousands of distinct CDR3 sequences, with less than 8% occurring once and the leading ten covering roughly 13%. The sequencing here drew on PBMCs from blood, taken about 24 months after vaccination. These receptors all stem from a man aged 50 to 69 who received an inactivated influenza vaccine.

There are many counts of this clonotype. Here the CDR3 DNA reads TGTGCCAGCAGCTCGAGGACGACTCCGCTTCAGTACTTC. Its translation is CASSSRTTPLQYF. J is TRBJ2-7 and V is TRBV7-2; D gene unclear. This CDR3 has 13 amino acids. Trimming took off 4 bases at V and 10 bases at J, with 17 bases between the two ends. Germline assignment: CDR1 SGHTA and CDR2 FQGNSA. Complete variable domain (other parts from reference TRBV7-2 and TRBJ2-7): GAGVSQSPSNKVTEKGKDVELRCDPISGHTALYWYRQSLGQGLEFLIYFQGNSAPDKSGLPSDRFSAERTGGSVSTLTIQRTQQEDSAVYLCASSSRTTPLQYFGPGTRLTVT.

A few counts support this clonotype. This chain joins TRBV6-2 or TRBV6-3 and TRBJ1-1; D unresolved. This CDR3 is 11 amino acids long. Germline V CDR1 and CDR2: MNHEY, SVGEGT. Trimming removed 6 bases from V and 3 bases from J, with 5 bases in between. Here the CDR3 DNA reads TGTGCCAGCAGGGATCACACTGAAGCTTTCTTT. Translating gives CASRDHTEAFF.

This clonotype was counted at least ten times. J is TRBJ2-7 and V is TRBV6-2 or TRBV6-3; D remains ambiguous. Trimming shortened V by 8 bases and J by 2 bases, and 13 bases separated the two germline ends. CDR1 is MNHEY, CDR2 SVGEGT, per germline. The CDR3 has 13 residues. The CDR3 sequence is CASLRGGTYEQYF. The DNA for the CDR3 is TGTGCCAGCCTCCGCGGCGGAACCTACGAGCAGTACTTC.

This clonotype was recorded a few times. The CDR3 reads CASSAVGDYTDTQYF. DNA for the CDR3: TGTGCCAGCAGCGCAGTGGGCGACTACACAGATACGCAGTATTTT. The V call is TRBV9, the J call TRBJ2-3, with a possible D match to TRBD2 (5 bases). The V gene's germline CDR1 is SGDLS and CDR2 YYNGEE. This CDR3 region has 15 residues. With 3 bases removed from V and 2 bases from J, the gap between germline ends came to 13 bases.

This clonotype was seen more than once but under ten times. This rearrangement joins TRBV29-1 to TRBJ2-2, with TRBD2 matching 8 bases. There are 15 residues in the CDR3. Per germline, CDR1 SQVTM and CDR2 ANQGSEA. V dropped 2 bases and J dropped 0; count of bases not matched to a gene: 2. CDR3 sequence (DNA): TGCAGCGTTGAAACTAGCGGAGCGAACACCGGGGAGCTGTTTTTT. Its translation: CSVETSGANTGELFF.

This clonotype was seen only a few times. The rearrangement uses TRBV11-2 and TRBJ1-1; 7 bases are shared with TRBD1. CDR1 is SGHAT, CDR2 FQNNGV, per germline. The CDR3 sequence is 17 residues long. The V gene end was trimmed by 0 bases and the J gene end by 5 bases; junction bases not matched to a gene: 12. CDR3 loop: CASSLDSRLGGRTEAFF. The CDR3 DNA follows: TGTGCCAGCAGCTTAGATTCCCGTCTAGGGGGCAGAACTGAAGCTTTCTTT.

This clonotype was counted between two and nine times. The chain has TRBV20-1 and TRBJ2-3, with a possible D match to TRBD2 (6 bases). The germline gives CDR1 DFQATT, CDR2 SNEGSKA (reference sequence). This CDR3 has 15 residues. V lost 6 bases and J lost 5, with 21 bases in between. The CDR3 protein is CSASTGEAVVDTQYF. The CDR3 DNA reads as TGCAGTGCCAGCACGGGGGAAGCGGTGGTAGATACGCAGTATTTT.

This clonotype was observed a few times. The chain links TRBV5-1 to TRBJ2-3; perhaps TRBD1 as D (6 bases). This CDR3 is 16 amino acids long. V gave up 2 bases and J gave up 14 bases, with 27 bases separating them. Germline V CDR1 and CDR2: SGHRS, YFSETQ. The CDR3: CASSLPARLTGTKWYF. CDR3 nucleotide sequence: TGCGCCAGCAGCTTACCCGCGAGACTTACAGGGACAAAGTGGTATTTT.